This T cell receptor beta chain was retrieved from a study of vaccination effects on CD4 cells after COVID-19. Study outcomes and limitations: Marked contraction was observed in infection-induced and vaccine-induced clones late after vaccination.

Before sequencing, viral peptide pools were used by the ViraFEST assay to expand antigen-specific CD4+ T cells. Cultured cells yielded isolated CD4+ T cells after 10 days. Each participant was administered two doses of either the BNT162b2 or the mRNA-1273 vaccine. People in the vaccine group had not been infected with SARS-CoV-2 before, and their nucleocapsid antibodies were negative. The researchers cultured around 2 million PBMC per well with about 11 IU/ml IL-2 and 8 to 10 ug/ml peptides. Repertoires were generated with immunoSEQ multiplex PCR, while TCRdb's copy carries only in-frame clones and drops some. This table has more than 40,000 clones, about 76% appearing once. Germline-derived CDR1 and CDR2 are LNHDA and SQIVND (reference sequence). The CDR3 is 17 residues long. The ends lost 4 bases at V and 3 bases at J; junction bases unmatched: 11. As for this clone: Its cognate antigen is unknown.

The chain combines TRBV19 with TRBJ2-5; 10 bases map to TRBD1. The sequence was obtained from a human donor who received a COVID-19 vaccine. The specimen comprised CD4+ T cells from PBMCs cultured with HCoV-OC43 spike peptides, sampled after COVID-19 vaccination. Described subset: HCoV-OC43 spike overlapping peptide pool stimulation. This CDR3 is CASSTMDRGMKKETQYF. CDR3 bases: TGTGCCAGTAGTACTATGGACAGGGGGATGAAAAAAGAGACCCAGTACTTC.